This entry lists 11 T cell receptor beta chains sequenced from one sample in a study of CD8 T cells in Susac syndrome. After extraction with the RNeasy kit, roughly 0.45 to 1 ug of the RNA was reverse transcribed using random hexamers. TCRdb fed the immunoSEQ multiplex PCR reads into MiXCR, producing one record per CDR3 protein. The sample lists approximately 76,000 distinct CDR3 sequences; 85% to 95% were seen once. Sequencing used CD8+ T cells from PBMCs. The receptors stem from a human donor with multiple sclerosis.

This rearrangement joins TRBV19 to TRBJ2-1; D is uncertain. V was pared by 3 bases and J by 5 bases, with 8 bases between. CDR1 is LNHDA, CDR2 SQIVND, per germline (reference sequence). The CDR3 runs 13 residues. The CDR3 coding sequence is TGTGCCAGTAGTATCGGAGCTAACAATGAGCAGTTCTTC. Translated: CASSIGANNEQFF.

The chain uses TRBV12-3 or TRBV12-4 and TRBJ2-3, with D perhaps given as TRBD1 or TRBD2 (5 bases each). The CDR3 is 14 amino acids. Trimming stripped 5 bases from V and 6 bases from J, with 15 bases between. CDR3 coding DNA: TGTGCCAGCAGTCAACCCGGGACCTCGGATACGCAGTATTTT. This translates into CASSQPGTSDTQYF.

In this sample, this clonotype turned up a few times. The rearrangement links TRBV5-6 to TRBJ2-7, with 8 bases fitting TRBD1. This CDR3 comprises 14 residues. Germline V CDR1 and CDR2: SGHDT, YYEEEE. Trimming cost V 4 bases and J 4 bases; bases outside gene matches: 7. The CDR3 sequence: CASSIGQGAYEQYF. The CDR3 coding sequence is TGTGCCAGCAGCATTGGACAGGGTGCATACGAGCAGTACTTC.

This chain uses TRBV7-8 with TRBJ2-7; 8 bases map to TRBD1. CDR1 SGHVS and CDR2 FQNEAQ come from the germline V gene. The CDR3 totals 15 residues. V was pared by 1 base and J by 0 bases, with 2 bases of the junction left unmatched. DNA of the CDR3: TGTGCCAGCAGCTTAGGACAGGGGTCCTCCTACGAGCAGTACTTC. It encodes CASSLGQGSSYEQYF.

The rearrangement uses TRBV13 and TRBJ2-5; D might be TRBD2 (5 bases). V lost 4 bases to trimming and J lost 3 bases, with 12 bases between them. Germline CDR1 PRHDT, CDR2 FYEKMQ (reference sequence). CDR3 length equals 14 residues. As DNA, the CDR3 is TGTGCCAGCAGCTCACGGGAAACAAAAGAGACCCAGTACTTC. Encoded protein: CASSSRETKETQYF.

The chain couples TRBV27 to TRBJ2-5, with 9 bases that match TRBD1. After removal of 3 bases from V and 5 bases from J, the junction contained 4 bases not matched to a gene. The V gene's germline CDR1 is MNHEY and CDR2 SMNVEV (reference sequence). The CDR3 covers 14 residues. CDR3 sequence (DNA): TGTGCCAGCAGTTTTTTCGGACAGGGGGAGACCCAGTACTTC. As protein: CASSFFGQGETQYF.

The chain joins TRBV18 to TRBJ2-6, with D uncertain. This CDR3 contains 18 residues. Trimming removed 2 bases from V and 0 bases from J, with 14 bases in between. Germline-derived CDR1 and CDR2 are KGHSH and LQKENI. DNA for the CDR3: TGTGCCAGCTCACCAAGGTCGGCGACCCGCTCTGGGGCCAACGTCCTGACTTTC. It codes for CASSPRSATRSGANVLTF.

This chain connects TRBV6-2 or TRBV6-3 to TRBJ2-7, with 8 positions matching TRBD1. CDR1 and CDR2 from the germline V gene are MNHEY and SVGEGT. Trimming at V came to 5 bases and at J to 5 bases, leaving 8 bases not matched to a gene. CDR3 size: 14 residues. In DNA, the CDR3 is TGTGCCAGCAGTAATCCGGGACAGGTCGACGAGCAGTACTTC. Its translation: CASSNPGQVDEQYF.

The chain carries TRBV2 and TRBJ1-1; D gene unclear. Germline-derived CDR1 and CDR2 are SNHLY and FYNNEI. Trimming removed 6 bases from V and 1 base from J, with 9 bases in between. This CDR3 region has 13 residues. The DNA of the CDR3 is TGTGCCAGCAGAACGGCGGGGAACACTGAAGCTTTCTTT. It encodes CASRTAGNTEAFF.

The chain has TRBV12-3 or TRBV12-4 and TRBJ2-7; D remains unclear. The CDR3 runs 12 residues. The V gene lost 4 bases and the J gene lost 2 bases, with 6 bases spanning the gap. CDR3 nucleotide sequence: TGTGCCAGCAGTTGGCACACCTACGAGCAGTACTTC. It specifies CASSWHTYEQYF.

The chain joins TRBV6-5 to TRBJ2-1; D is undetermined. The ends were cut back, 2 bases at V and 5 bases at J, with 7 bases in the middle. The CDR3 is made up of 13 amino acids. CDR1 and CDR2 from the germline V gene are MNHEY and SVGAGI. This CDR3 is CASSYGEHNEQFF. CDR3 coding DNA: TGTGCCAGCAGTTACGGCGAGCACAATGAGCAGTTCTTC.